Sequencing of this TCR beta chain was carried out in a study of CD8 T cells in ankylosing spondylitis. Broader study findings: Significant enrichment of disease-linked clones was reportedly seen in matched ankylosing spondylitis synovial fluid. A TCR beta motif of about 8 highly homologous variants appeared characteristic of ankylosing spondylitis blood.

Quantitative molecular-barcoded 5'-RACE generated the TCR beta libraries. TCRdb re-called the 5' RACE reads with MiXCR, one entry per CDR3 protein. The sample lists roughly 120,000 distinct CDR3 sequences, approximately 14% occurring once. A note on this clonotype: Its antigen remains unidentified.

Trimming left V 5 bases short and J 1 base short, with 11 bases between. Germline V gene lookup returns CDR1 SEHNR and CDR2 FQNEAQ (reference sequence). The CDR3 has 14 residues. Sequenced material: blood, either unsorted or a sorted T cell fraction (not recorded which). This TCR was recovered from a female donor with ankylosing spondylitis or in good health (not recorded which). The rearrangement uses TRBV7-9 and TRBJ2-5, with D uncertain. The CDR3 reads CASSPYYSQETQYF. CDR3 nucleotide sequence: TGTGCCAGCAGCCCATACTATAGCCAAGAGACCCAGTACTTC.